The 12 T cell receptor beta chains listed next were all sequenced from one sample in a study of blood T cell repertoires in COVID-19. Generated by immunoSEQ multiplex PCR, the TCRdb table keeps only in-frame clones and is missing some. This table holds approximately 79,000 clones, around 89% found once. What was sequenced was peripheral blood. The receptors originated from a man between 60 and 75 years old with acute or convalescent COVID-19.

The chain links TRBV5-8 to TRBJ1-1, with unresolved D. The V and J ends lost 0 bases and 1 base respectively, with 13 bases between them. The CDR3 runs to 16 residues. Germline loops: CDR1 SGHTS, CDR2 YDEGEE. The CDR3 reads CASSLELVTSNTEAFF. In DNA, the CDR3 is TGTGCCAGCAGCTTGGAACTCGTGACATCGAACACTGAAGCTTTCTTT.

The chain uses TRBV21-1 and TRBJ2-3; the D segment call TRBD2 is taken from the table without a DNA check. TRBV21-1 is designated a pseudogene. The CDR3 sequence is 17 residues long. CDR3 amino acids: CASSIGTSIFGTDTQYF. CDR3 coding DNA: TGTGCCAGCAGCATCGGGACTAGTATATTTGGCACAGATACGCAGTATTTT.

This clone was seen just once. V gene TRBV4-1 combines with J gene TRBJ2-7; TRBD2 matches at 15 bases. CDR3 length equals 21 residues. Germline lookup yields CDR1 MGHRA and CDR2 YSYEKL. The J segment lost 0 bases and the V segment lost 1 base, leaving 13 bases of the junction unmatched. The DNA of the CDR3 is TGCGCCAGCAGCCAAGGGCTAGTCCCGGGACTAGCGGGAGGTTCCTCCTACGAGCAGTACTTC. Translation: CASSQGLVPGLAGGSSYEQYF.

The chain links TRBV19 to TRBJ2-2, with 7 positions matching TRBD1. The CDR3 covers 13 residues. Germline CDR1 reads LNHDA; CDR2 reads SQIVND (reference sequence). V trimming: 10 bases; J trimming: 7 bases; junction bases outside the gene matches: 9. This chain's CDR3 is CATGQLLGGELFF. The CDR3 DNA reads as TGTGCCACGGGACAGCTCCTCGGCGGGGAGCTGTTTTTT. Full variable domain (rest looked up from reference TRBV19 and TRBJ2-2): DGGITQSPKYLFRKEGQNVTLSCEQNLNHDAMYWYRQDPGQGLRLIYYSQIVNDFQKGDIAEGYSVSREKKESFPLTVTSAQKNPTAFYLCATGQLLGGELFFGEGSRLTVL.

The chain uses TRBV19 and TRBJ2-7; 14 bases align to TRBD2. The CDR3 runs 19 residues. Germline V gene lookup returns CDR1 LNHDA and CDR2 SQIVND (reference sequence). V was clipped by 5 bases and J by 4 bases; unmatched bases: 16. The CDR3 protein is CASSHKTERTSGRRYEQYF. CDR3 in DNA: TGTGCCAGTAGTCACAAGACAGAGAGGACTAGCGGGAGGAGGTACGAGCAGTACTTC.

V gene TRBV3-1 (or the pseudogene TRBV3-2) combines with J gene TRBJ2-5; 12 nucleotides match TRBD2. CDR3 size: 14 residues. V was clipped by 4 bases and J by 11 bases; unmatched bases: 8. Germline CDR1 and CDR2: LGHDT and YNNKEL (reference sequence). This chain's CDR3 is CASSPTSGGILQYF. The CDR3 DNA reads as TGTGCCAGCAGCCCGACTAGCGGGGGAATCTTGCAGTACTTC.

This clone has only a few counts. The genes are TRBV2 and TRBJ2-7; possibly TRBD1 for D (6 bases). Germline lookup yields CDR1 SNHLY and CDR2 FYNNEI. The CDR3 runs to 14 residues. Trimming cost V 4 bases and J 1 base, with 11 bases left between them. CDR3 amino acids: CASSGEGQSYEQYF. As DNA, the CDR3 is TGTGCCAGCAGTGGAGAGGGACAATCCTACGAGCAGTACTTC.

V gene TRBV24-1 combines with J gene TRBJ2-7, with no clear D. The V end was cut by 6 bases, the J end by 5 bases, with 13 bases between. The germline CDR1 and CDR2 sequences are KGHDR and SFDVKD. This CDR3 region has 13 residues. CDR3 region: CATSKSGGNEQYF. The CDR3 nucleotides read TGTGCCACCAGTAAGTCAGGTGGCAACGAGCAGTACTTC.

This sequence joins TRBV5-4 and TRBJ2-3; 12 bases are shared with TRBD2. Germline values: CDR1 SGHNT, CDR2 YYREEE (reference sequence). This CDR3 has 18 residues. Unmatched junction bases numbered 6, after V lost 1 base and J lost 0 bases. CDR3 region: CASSLFPSGGDSTDTQYF. In DNA, the CDR3 is TGTGCCAGCAGCTTGTTCCCTAGCGGGGGGGATAGCACAGATACGCAGTATTTT.

This chain joins TRBV7-9 and TRBJ2-3, with 7 bases that match TRBD2. There are 16 residues in the CDR3. Germline V lookup: CDR1 SEHNR, CDR2 FQNEAQ (reference sequence). Trimming took 5 bases from V and 2 from J; bases not matched to a gene: 10. CDR3 in amino acids: CASSPPAGENTDTQYF. The CDR3 DNA follows: TGTGCCAGCAGCCCCCCCGCGGGGGAAAACACAGATACGCAGTATTTT.

This chain links TRBV4-1 with TRBJ2-2; no clear D. Trimming shortened V by 4 bases and J by 5 bases, and 11 bases separated the two germline ends. The CDR3 contains 14 residues. The germline V gene has CDR1 MGHRA and CDR2 YSYEKL. CDR3: CASSPETVTGELFF. The CDR3 region has the DNA TGCGCCAGCAGCCCGGAGACCGTTACCGGGGAGCTGTTTTTT.

This clone was picked up one time. Sequence at one end of the junction differs from germline and may be a read error. CDR3 sequence reads: CSVEDGINEGVDF. CDR3 sequence (DNA): TGCAGCGTTGAAGATGGAATAAATGAGGGGGTGGATTTT. V and J are TRBV29-1 and TRBJ1-4; weak D call: TRBD1 (6 bases). This CDR3 region has 13 residues. CDR1 and CDR2 (germline): SQVTM, ANQGSEA.